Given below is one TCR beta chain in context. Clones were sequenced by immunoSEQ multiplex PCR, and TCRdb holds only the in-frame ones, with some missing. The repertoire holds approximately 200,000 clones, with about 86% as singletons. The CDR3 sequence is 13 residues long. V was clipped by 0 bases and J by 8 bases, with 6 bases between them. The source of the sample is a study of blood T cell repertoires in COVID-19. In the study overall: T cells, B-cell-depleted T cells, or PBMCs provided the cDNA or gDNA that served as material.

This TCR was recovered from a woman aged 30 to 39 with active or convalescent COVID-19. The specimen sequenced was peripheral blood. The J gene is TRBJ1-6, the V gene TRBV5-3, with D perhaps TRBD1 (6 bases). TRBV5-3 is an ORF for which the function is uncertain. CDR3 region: CARSLGGHSPLHF. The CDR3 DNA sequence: TGTGCCAGAAGCTTGGGGGGGCATTCACCCCTCCACTTT.